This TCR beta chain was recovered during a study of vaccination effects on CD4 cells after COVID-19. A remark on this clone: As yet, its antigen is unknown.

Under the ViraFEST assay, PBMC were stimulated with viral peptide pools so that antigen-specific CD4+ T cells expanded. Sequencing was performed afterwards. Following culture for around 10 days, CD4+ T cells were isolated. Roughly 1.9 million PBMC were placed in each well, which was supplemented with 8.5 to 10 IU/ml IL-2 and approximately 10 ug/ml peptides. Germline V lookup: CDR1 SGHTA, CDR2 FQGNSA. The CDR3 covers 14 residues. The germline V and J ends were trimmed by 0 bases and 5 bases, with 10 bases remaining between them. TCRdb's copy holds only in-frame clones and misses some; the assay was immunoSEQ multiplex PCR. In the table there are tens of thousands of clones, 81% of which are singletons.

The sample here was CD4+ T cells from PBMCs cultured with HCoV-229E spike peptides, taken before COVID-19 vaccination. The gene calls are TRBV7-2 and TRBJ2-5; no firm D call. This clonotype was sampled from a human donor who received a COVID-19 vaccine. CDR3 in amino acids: CASSLAGMGETQYF. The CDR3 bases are TGTGCCAGCAGCTTAGCAGGGATGGGGGAGACCCAGTACTTC.